This T cell receptor (beta chain) was recovered during a study of T cells in Graves' hyperthyroidism and ophthalmopathy. The source material, RNA transcripts, was used to amplify TCR beta CDR3 regions. Carried out on the TCR CDR3, a first-round RT-PCR used the HTBI primer set. TCRdb called the multiplex PCR reads again in MiXCR, with one record for every CDR3 protein. This sample has more than 350,000 distinct CDR3 sequences; roughly 15% occur once, and the top ten carry about 21%. V was trimmed by 3 bases and J by 5 bases, leaving 17 bases between them. Germline V gene lookup returns CDR1 SGDLS and CDR2 YYNGEE. The CDR3 is 16 residues long.

V gene TRBV9 combines with J gene TRBJ2-2; D perhaps matches TRBD1 (6 bases). The source material was blood. The sequence was obtained from a woman aged 60-75 years with Graves' ophthalmopathy. The CDR3 sequence: CASSGGTTQGTGELFF. The CDR3 DNA follows: TGTGCCAGCAGCGGAGGGACAACCCAGGGGACCGGGGAGCTGTTTTTT.